These 8 T cell receptor beta chains were sequenced from one sample in a study of OX40 agonist ivuxolimab in advanced cancers. Repertoires were generated with immunoSEQ multiplex PCR, while TCRdb's copy carries only in-frame clones and drops some. The sample lists about 38,000 clones, 87% occurring once. Sample: CD4+ or CD8+ T cells sorted from blood, taken in a trial of the OX40 agonist ivuxolimab. These receptors all come from an adult with an advanced solid tumor such as melanoma, head and neck, liver or kidney cancer.

V is TRBV28 and J is TRBJ2-2; a weak D match, TRBD2 (5 bases). This CDR3 is 12 amino acids long. Trimming took 7 bases from V and 4 from J, leaving 7 bases between them. Germline CDR1 reads MDHEN; CDR2 reads SYDVKM. CDR3: CASTRGTGELFF. In DNA, the CDR3 is TGTGCCAGCACCCGGGGCACCGGGGAGCTGTTTTTT.

This clone has just one count. J is TRBJ1-2 and V is TRBV2; no clear D. Germline CDR1 and CDR2: SNHLY and FYNNEI. The V end was cut by 4 bases, the J end by 3 bases, with 9 bases between. This CDR3 spans 13 amino acids. The CDR3 reads CASSGSGYYGYTF. The CDR3 nucleotides are TGTGCCAGCAGTGGTTCAGGCTACTATGGCTACACCTTC.

V is TRBV2 and J is TRBJ2-5; 9 bases are shared with TRBD1. Germline V gene data show CDR1 as SNHLY and CDR2 as FYNNEI. The CDR3 runs to 13 residues. With 7 bases clipped from V and 6 bases from J, the junction kept 6 bases outside the gene matches. The CDR3 protein is CASTPGQGKTQYF. In DNA, the CDR3 is TGTGCCAGCACCCCGGGACAGGGAAAGACCCAGTACTTC.

V gene TRBV7-6 combines with J gene TRBJ2-5; tentatively, D is TRBD1 or TRBD2 (5 bases each). V dropped 1 base and J dropped 4 bases, with 7 bases sitting between them. The CDR3 extends over 13 amino acids. CDR1 is SGHVS and CDR2 is FNYEAQ in the germline V gene. CDR3 sequence (DNA): TGTGCCAGCAGCTTAGTTGGGGGAGAGACCCAGTACTTC. Its translation: CASSLVGGETQYF.

The CDR3 here is CASSEEGVYGYTF. The DNA of the CDR3 is TGTGCCAGCAGTGAGGAGGGGGTCTATGGCTACACCTTC. The chain combines TRBV6-1 with TRBJ1-2; D perhaps matches TRBD1 (6 bases). The germline V gene encodes CDR1 MNHNS and CDR2 SASEGT. Deletions cut 3 bases from V and 4 bases from J, with 9 bases between. This CDR3 has 13 amino acids.

This chain connects TRBV27 to TRBJ1-1; D gene unclear. The germline gives CDR1 MNHEY, CDR2 SMNVEV (reference sequence). Trimming shortened V by 5 bases and J by 2 bases, and 18 bases separated the two germline ends. The CDR3 runs to 16 residues. CDR3 region: CASSPTNGHHNTEAFF. The CDR3 DNA sequence: TGTGCCAGCAGTCCGACCAATGGGCACCATAACACTGAAGCTTTCTTT.

The chain recombines TRBV14 with TRBJ2-1, with D uncertain. CDR1 and CDR2 from the germline V gene are SGHDN and FVKESK. V was clipped by 4 bases and J by 4 bases, with 11 bases between them. This CDR3 spans 14 amino acids. The CDR3 DNA is TGTGCCAGCAGCCTAAGGACCGCTTACAATGAGCAGTTCTTC. Protein product: CASSLRTAYNEQFF.

This clone has a handful of counts. This chain joins TRBV2 and TRBJ2-7; 12 bases match TRBD2. V lost 6 bases to trimming and J lost 3 bases; unmatched junction nucleotides: 3. Per germline, CDR1 SNHLY and CDR2 FYNNEI. The CDR3 length is 14 residues. The CDR3 spells CASRTSGGNYEQYF. The CDR3 DNA follows: TGTGCCAGCAGAACTAGCGGGGGGAACTACGAGCAGTACTTC.